The present entry profiles one T cell receptor (beta chain) with its context. Its antigen remains unknown. The data were taken from a study of monozygotic twins with inflammatory bowel disease. Germline V gene lookup returns CDR1 SGHTA and CDR2 FQGNSA. The CDR3 is made up of 15 amino acids. TCRdb reprocessed the 5' RACE reads; each CDR3 protein has one entry and no DNA is given. This sample's table has approximately 400,000 distinct CDR3 sequences. General study findings and limits: Healthy co-twins exceeded IBD patients in TCRbeta diversity as measured by inverse Simpson.

The sequenced material came from blood. This receptor was identified in a human donor with ulcerative colitis or Crohn's disease, or a healthy co-twin of an affected twin (not recorded which). The chain carries TRBV7-2 and TRBJ2-3; TCRdb gives TRBD1 as the D gene, but with no DNA this cannot be confirmed. CDR3 region: CASSSDRSRGDTQYF. Based on the CDR3 plus reference TRBV7-2 and TRBJ2-3, the full variable domain is GAGVSQSPSNKVTEKGKDVELRCDPISGHTALYWYRQSLGQGLEFLIYFQGNSAPDKSGLPSDRFSAERTGGSVSTLTIQRTQQEDSAVYLCASSSDRSRGDTQYFGPGTRLTVL.